This entry lists 23 T cell receptor beta chains sequenced from one sample in a study of blood T cell repertoires in COVID-19. Sequenced by immunoSEQ multiplex PCR; TCRdb stores in-frame clones only, minus some. The repertoire has about 70,000 clones, 70% to 90% of them found once; the top ten carry roughly 12%. Input material: peripheral blood. The receptor set was obtained from a human donor in a cohort sampled during active COVID-19.

The chain is built from TRBV6-2 or TRBV6-3 and TRBJ2-7; D is undetermined. V lost 6 bases, J lost 0 bases, and 12 bases lay in between. The CDR3 sequence is 14 residues long. Germline V lookup: CDR1 MNHEY, CDR2 SVGEGT. CDR3: CASSRDLFSYEQYF. CDR3 DNA sequence: TGTGCCAGCAGCCGCGACTTATTCTCCTACGAGCAGTACTTC.

J is TRBJ1-6 and V is TRBV25-1; 8 nucleotides agree with TRBD1. The CDR3 is 15 amino acids. Trimming cost V 5 bases and J 6 bases; bases outside gene matches: 6. Germline V gives CDR1 MGHDK, CDR2 SYGVNS. The CDR3 DNA is TGTGCCAGCAGTAAGGACAGGGTAGCTAATTCACCCCTCCACTTT. This codes for CASSKDRVANSPLHF. Full variable domain (outside the CDR3, taken from reference TRBV25-1 and TRBJ1-6): EADIYQTPRYLVIGTGKKITLECSQTMGHDKMYWYQQDPGMELHLIHYSYGVNSTEKGDLSSESTVSRIRTEHFPLTLESARPSHTSQYLCASSKDRVANSPLHFGNGTRLTVT.

This clone came up once. The J gene is TRBJ2-5, the V gene TRBV3-1 (or the pseudogene TRBV3-2), with D hard to call. CDR1 and CDR2 (germline): LGHDT, YNNKEL (reference sequence). Trimming took 0 bases from V and 3 from J, leaving 8 bases between them. There are 14 residues in the CDR3. CDR3 in DNA: TGTGCCAGCAGCCAAGATTCCACTAAAGAGACCCAGTACTTC. This codes for CASSQDSTKETQYF.

The chain uses TRBV3-1 (or the pseudogene TRBV3-2) and TRBJ1-5; perhaps TRBD1 as D (6 bases). Germline V gene sequence: CDR1 LGHDT, CDR2 YNNKEL (reference sequence). The CDR3 is 15 residues long. The V gene lost 1 base and the J gene lost 3 bases, with 10 bases spanning the gap. CDR3: CASSQGGQLNQPQHF. CDR3 bases: TGTGCCAGCAGCCAAGGCGGACAGCTCAATCAGCCCCAGCATTTT.

The chain uses TRBV7-8 and TRBJ1-6, with D hard to call. Germline V gene sequence: CDR1 SGHVS, CDR2 FQNEAQ. There are 15 residues in the CDR3. V dropped 0 bases and J dropped 8 bases, with 11 bases sitting between them. The CDR3 bases are TGTGCCAGCAGCTTAGCATCGGTAGATTATTCACCCCTCCACTTT. Translation: CASSLASVDYSPLHF.

The rearrangement joins TRBV28 to TRBJ1-6; D is unclear. V shed 6 bases and J shed 11 bases, with 23 bases lying between them. The CDR3 is made up of 16 amino acids. Germline assignment: CDR1 MDHEN and CDR2 SYDVKM. The CDR3 region has the DNA TGTGCCAGCAGCTCAACGGGGTCCGATCGGAGTGCACCCCTCCACTTT. Encoded protein: CASSSTGSDRSAPLHF.

This chain joins TRBV5-4 and TRBJ2-5; a possible D gene is TRBD1 (5 bases). From germline, CDR1 is SGHNT and CDR2 YYREEE (reference sequence). CDR3 size: 14 residues. V gave up 5 bases and J gave up 5 bases, with 16 bases separating them. The CDR3 region is CASSLSRAGETQYF. CDR3 coding DNA: TGTGCCAGCAGTCTGAGCAGGGCTGGGGAGACCCAGTACTTC. Complete variable domain (other parts from reference TRBV5-4 and TRBJ2-5): ETGVTQSPTHLIKTRGQQVTLRCSSQSGHNTVSWYQQALGQGPQFIFQYYREEENGRGNFPPRFSGLQFPNYSSELNVNALELDDSALYLCASSLSRAGETQYFGPGTRLLVL.

V gene TRBV19 combines with J gene TRBJ2-5; D gene ambiguous. Germline lookup yields CDR1 LNHDA and CDR2 SQIVND (reference sequence). This CDR3 is 15 amino acids long. The ends were cut back, 1 base at V and 0 bases at J, with 9 bases in the middle. CDR3 in DNA: TGTGCCAGTAGTATAGGGCTAGAGTACCAAGAGACCCAGTACTTC. Translated: CASSIGLEYQETQYF.

V gene TRBV6-5 combines with J gene TRBJ1-1; D is unclear. The CDR3 loop spans 14 amino acids. Germline V gene lookup returns CDR1 MNHEY and CDR2 SVGAGI. V gave up 5 bases and J gave up 6 bases, with 16 bases separating them. CDR3 region: CASSPAASDPEAFF. The CDR3 DNA sequence: TGTGCCAGCAGTCCCGCGGCGTCGGATCCTGAAGCTTTCTTT.

The rearrangement uses TRBV5-5 and TRBJ1-6; unclear D gene. Trimming took off 2 bases at V and 7 bases at J, with 10 bases between the two ends. Germline-derived CDR1 and CDR2 are SGHKS and YYEKEE (reference sequence). The CDR3 covers 14 residues. CDR3 region: CASSFYERNSPLHF. CDR3 nucleotide sequence: TGTGCCAGCAGCTTTTATGAGAGAAATTCACCCCTCCACTTT. The whole variable domain, filled in from reference TRBV5-5 and TRBJ1-6, reads DAGVTQSPTHLIKTRGQQVTLRCSPISGHKSVSWYQQVLGQGPQFIFQYYEKEERGRGNFPDRFSARQFPNYSSELNVNALLLGDSALYLCASSFYERNSPLHFGNGTRLTVT.

The V gene is TRBV5-6, the J gene TRBJ2-5; possibly TRBD2 for D (6 bases). Trimming removed 6 bases at V and 4 bases at J, with 16 bases between. This CDR3 spans 14 amino acids. CDR1 SGHDT and CDR2 YYEEEE come from the germline V gene. CDR3 region: CASNPVGGGETQYF. CDR3 bases: TGTGCCAGCAACCCGGTCGGGGGAGGAGAGACCCAGTACTTC.

The gene calls are TRBV19 and TRBJ1-3; a possible D gene is TRBD1 (5 bases). The germline V and J ends were trimmed by 3 bases and 1 base, with 10 bases remaining between them. The CDR3 length is 15 residues. The germline V gene encodes CDR1 LNHDA and CDR2 SQIVND (reference sequence). CDR3 sequence (DNA): TGTGCCAGTAGTATGTTGGGGGGATCTGGAAACACCATATATTTT. Amino acid sequence: CASSMLGGSGNTIYF.

The chain carries TRBV7-2 and TRBJ2-7; perhaps TRBD1 as D (6 bases). CDR3 size: 15 residues. Trimming stripped 2 bases from V and 0 bases from J, with 11 bases between. Germline V lookup: CDR1 SGHTA, CDR2 FQGNSA. The CDR3, as DNA: TGTGCCAGCAGCTTATCCGGACAGCCCTCCTACGAGCAGTACTTC. Residues: CASSLSGQPSYEQYF.

The chain carries TRBV5-1 and TRBJ2-2; no reliable D call. The V gene lost 3 bases and the J gene lost 4 bases, with 16 bases spanning the gap. There are 16 residues in the CDR3. The germline gives CDR1 SGHRS, CDR2 YFSETQ. This chain's CDR3 is CASSSASSFGTGELFF. CDR3 nucleotides: TGCGCCAGCAGCTCCGCCTCTTCTTTCGGCACCGGGGAGCTGTTTTTT.

The chain uses TRBV5-1 and TRBJ2-2; maybe TRBD1 (5 bases). V dropped 1 base and J dropped 3 bases, with 10 bases sitting between them. The CDR3 runs to 15 residues. CDR1 and CDR2 (germline): SGHRS, YFSETQ. CDR3 in amino acids: CASSLSLGDTGELFF. Written as DNA, the CDR3 is TGCGCCAGCAGCTTGTCGTTAGGGGACACCGGGGAGCTGTTTTTT.

Regarding this clone: One end of the junction does not line up with germline, which may come from a read error. This rearrangement joins TRBV7-9 to TRBJ1-1; D unclear. Germline values: CDR1 SEHNR, CDR2 FQNEAQ (reference sequence). CDR3 size: 15 residues. The CDR3 loop is CASSPSGISNTEAFF. DNA of the CDR3: TGTGCCAGCAGCCCATCGGGAATCAGCAACACTGAGGCTTTCTTT.

The sample holds a few counts of this clone. The J gene is TRBJ1-5, the V gene TRBV18, with 7 bases fitting TRBD1. J lost 3 bases, V lost 5 bases, and 7 bases had no gene match. The CDR3 loop spans 15 amino acids. The V gene's germline CDR1 is KGHSH and CDR2 LQKENI. CDR3 sequence reads: CASSDTGAFNQPQHF. The CDR3 DNA sequence: TGTGCCAGCTCAGACACAGGGGCCTTCAATCAGCCCCAGCATTTT.

As DNA, the CDR3 is TGTGCCAGCACGGGACAGGGTAGGAACACCGGGGAGCTGTTTTTT. It encodes CASTGQGRNTGELFF. The chain joins TRBV2 to TRBJ2-2; TRBD1 matches at 9 bases. The CDR3 runs 15 residues. Germline-derived CDR1 and CDR2 are SNHLY and FYNNEI. Germline trimming cut 7 bases from V and 1 base from J; bases unmatched to any gene: 4. Filled out from reference TRBV2 and TRBJ2-2, the complete variable domain reads EPEVTQTPSHQVTQMGQEVILRCVPISNHLYFYWYRQILGQKVEFLVSFYNNEISEKSEIFDDQFSVERPDGSNFTLKIRSTKLEDSAMYFCASTGQGRNTGELFFGEGSRLTVL.

This chain uses TRBV5-1 with TRBJ2-1, with TRBD1 identical over 7 bases. The length of the CDR3 is 15 residues. Germline values: CDR1 SGHRS, CDR2 YFSETQ. Unmatched junction bases numbered 8, after V lost 4 bases and J lost 4 bases. DNA for the CDR3: TGCGCCAGCAGCCGGTTCGACAGGGCATACAATGAGCAGTTCTTC. This sequence encodes CASSRFDRAYNEQFF. Supplemented by reference TRBV5-1 and TRBJ2-1, the full variable domain reads KAGVTQTPRYLIKTRGQQVTLSCSPISGHRSVSWYQQTPGQGLQFLFEYFSETQRNKGNFPGRFSGRQFSNSRSEMNVSTLELGDSALYLCASSRFDRAYNEQFFGPGTRLTVL.

V usage is TRBV28 and J usage is TRBJ1-1; D uncertain. Germline CDR1 is MDHEN and CDR2 is SYDVKM. The germline V and J ends were trimmed by 2 bases and 2 bases, with 9 bases remaining between them. The CDR3 totals 14 residues. The DNA for the CDR3 is TGTGCCAGCAGTTTAATGCAGGCTAACACTGAAGCTTTCTTT. Its protein product is CASSLMQANTEAFF.

The chain joins TRBV5-6 to TRBJ2-7; weak D call: TRBD1 (5 bases). CDR1 and CDR2 from the germline V gene are SGHDT and YYEEEE. CDR3 length: 17 amino acids. Trimming took 1 base from V and 2 from J, leaving 19 bases between them. CDR3 bases: TGTGCCAGCAGCTTGTGGGGCCGGGTCCCCTTGACCTACGAGCAGTACTTC. As protein: CASSLWGRVPLTYEQYF. The variable domain in full, completed from reference TRBV5-6 and TRBJ2-7, reads DAGVTQSPTHLIKTRGQQVTLRCSPKSGHDTVSWYQQALGQGPQFIFQYYEEEERQRGNFPDRFSGHQFPNYSSELNVNALLLGDSALYLCASSLWGRVPLTYEQYFGPGTRLTVT.

The J gene is TRBJ2-3, the V gene TRBV15; 9 bases align to TRBD2. The V and J ends lost 5 bases and 5 bases, in that order; junction bases with no gene match: 11. There are 16 residues in the CDR3. Per germline, CDR1 LNHNV and CDR2 YYDKDF (reference sequence). The CDR3 region has the DNA TGTGCCACCAGCCGTTACTCGCGGGGGGGAGAAGATACGCAGTATTTT. It yields the protein CATSRYSRGGEDTQYF.

V and J are TRBV28 and TRBJ2-3, with TRBD2 identical over 10 bases. This CDR3 region has 16 residues. V gave up 3 bases and J gave up 2 bases; unmatched junction bases: 5. The germline gives CDR1 MDHEN, CDR2 SYDVKM. The CDR3 DNA reads as TGTGCCAGCAGTTTTTGGGGGACTAGCGACACAGATACGCAGTATTTT. It translates to CASSFWGTSDTDTQYF.